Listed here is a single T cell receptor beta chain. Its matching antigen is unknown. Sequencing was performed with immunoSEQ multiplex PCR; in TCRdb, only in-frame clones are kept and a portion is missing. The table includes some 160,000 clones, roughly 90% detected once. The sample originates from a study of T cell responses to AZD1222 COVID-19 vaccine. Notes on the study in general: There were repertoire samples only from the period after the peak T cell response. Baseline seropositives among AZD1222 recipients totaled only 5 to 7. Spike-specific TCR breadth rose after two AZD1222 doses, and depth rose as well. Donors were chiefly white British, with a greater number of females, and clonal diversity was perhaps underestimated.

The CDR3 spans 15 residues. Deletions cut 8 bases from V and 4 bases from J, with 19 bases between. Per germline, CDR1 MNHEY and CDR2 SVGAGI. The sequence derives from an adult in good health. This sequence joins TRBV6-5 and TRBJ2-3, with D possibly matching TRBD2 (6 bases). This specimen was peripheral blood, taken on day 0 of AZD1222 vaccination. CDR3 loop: CASSLGGGLADTQYF. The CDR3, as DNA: TGTGCCAGCTCCCTGGGGGGTGGCTTGGCAGATACGCAGTATTTT.